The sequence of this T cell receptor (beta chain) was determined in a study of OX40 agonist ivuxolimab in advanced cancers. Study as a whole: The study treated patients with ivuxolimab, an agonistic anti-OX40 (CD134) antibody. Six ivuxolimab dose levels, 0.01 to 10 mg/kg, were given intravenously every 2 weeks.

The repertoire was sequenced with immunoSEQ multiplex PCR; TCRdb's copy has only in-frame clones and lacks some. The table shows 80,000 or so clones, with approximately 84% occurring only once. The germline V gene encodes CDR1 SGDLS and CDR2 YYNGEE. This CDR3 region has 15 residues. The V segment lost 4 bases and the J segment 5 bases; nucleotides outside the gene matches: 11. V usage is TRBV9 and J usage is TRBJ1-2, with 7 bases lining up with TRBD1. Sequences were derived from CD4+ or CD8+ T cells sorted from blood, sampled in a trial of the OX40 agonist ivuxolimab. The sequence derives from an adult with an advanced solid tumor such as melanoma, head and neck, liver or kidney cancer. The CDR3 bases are TGTGCCAGCAGCCCCTGGACAGGAACGGGGTATGGCTACACCTTC. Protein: CASSPWTGTGYGYTF.